This T cell receptor (beta chain) was captured in a study of control samples from healthy donors and cancer patients. The V segment lost 8 bases and the J segment 6 bases; nucleotides outside the gene matches: 18. CDR1 and CDR2 from the germline V gene are KGHDR and SFDVKD. This CDR3 spans 17 amino acids. Some clones are missing from TCRdb's copy, which holds only in-frame ones; the method was immunoSEQ multiplex PCR. The top ten clones hold around 1.8% of a sample with 120,000 or so clones, more than 85% of them seen once. The sequence was collected from a man over 45 with head and neck cancer. J is TRBJ1-5 and V is TRBV24-1, with 7 bases fitting TRBD1. What was sequenced was PBMCs. The CDR3 DNA sequence: TGTGCCACCACCGTGGAGGGGGCCTTAAACTCCGTTCAGCCCCAGCATTTT. Translated, it gives CATTVEGALNSVQPQHF.